The present T cell receptor beta chain was sequenced within a study of blood T cell repertoires in COVID-19. Across the whole study: The samples span acute and convalescent COVID-19 from the United States, Italy and Spain. In each case, the material was cDNA or gDNA derived from T cells, B-cell-depleted T cells, or PBMCs.

V lost 4 bases and J lost 6, with 9 bases in between. CDR1 KGHSH and CDR2 LQKENI come from the germline V gene. This CDR3 has 13 residues. Per the authors' pipeline: Amplifying reference gene primers gave estimates of nucleated cell counts. TCRdb's table, derived via immunoSEQ multiplex PCR, lists solely in-frame clones and lacks some. V and J calls and clone size are as listed in that table; D and trimming were resolved from the DNA. Among fewer than 200,000 clones listed, around 82% were seen once. Participants were placed into cohorts based on the clinical history they reported. The specimen was PBMCs or T cells enriched from blood (not recorded which). The chain combines TRBV18 with TRBJ1-4; D possibly corresponds to TRBD1 (6 bases). The receptor's source is an older woman with acute COVID-19. The CDR3 loop is CASSRSGDEKLFF. CDR3 DNA: TGTGCCAGCTCACGGTCAGGGGATGAAAAACTGTTTTTT.